This T cell receptor beta chain came from a study of spatial heterogeneity in lung cancer. Overall study: More than eight raw reads, on average, carried each unique TCR and UMI combination.

Sample time point: sample taken at primary tumor resection. CDR1 is SGDLS, CDR2 YYNGEE, per germline. The CDR3 length is 14 residues. V was pared by 0 bases and J by 2 bases, with 8 bases between. TCRdb independently ran MiXCR on the 5' RACE reads; one entry per CDR3 protein. In the table there are roughly 8,500 distinct CDR3 sequences, roughly 16% of which are singletons. The chain carries TRBV9 and TRBJ1-1; D call uncertain. This specimen was normal lung tissue next to the tumor, taken at surgery. This TCR came from a male donor with early-stage non-small cell lung cancer. The chain's CDR3 is CASSVVGINTEAFF. The CDR3 DNA follows: TGTGCCAGCAGCGTAGTGGGGATTAACACTGAAGCTTTCTTT.